Below, one T cell receptor (beta chain) is given with its context. The data stem from a study of cytomegalovirus exposure and HLA in healthy donors. Assay: immunoSEQ multiplex PCR; the TCRdb copy retains only in-frame clones and omits some. The repertoire holds 150,000 to 200,000 clones, with 84% as singletons. Sequenced input: PBMCs. The TCR comes from a man aged 25-40 years in good health and CMV-seropositive.

Here the CDR3 reads CASSHRGRTDTQYF. The CDR3 DNA reads as TGTGCCAGCAGTCACCGCGGGAGAACAGATACGCAGTATTTT. This chain joins TRBV28 and TRBJ2-3; 7 bases agree with TRBD2. Germline V gene sequence: CDR1 MDHEN, CDR2 SYDVKM. This CDR3 region has 14 residues. Trimming at V came to 5 bases and at J to 3 bases, leaving 5 bases not matched to a gene.